The source of this TCR beta chain is a study of T cells in Graves' hyperthyroidism and ophthalmopathy. As for this clonotype: Its antigen is not identified.

TCR beta CDR3 sequences were amplified from RNA transcripts. TCR CDR3 underwent first-round RT-PCR with the HTBI primer set. Each CDR3 protein gets one entry after TCRdb re-called the multiplex PCR reads with MiXCR. The repertoire has almost 600,000 distinct CDR3 sequences, about half of them found once; the top ten carry roughly 8.2%. Patients between 18 and 65 years old had hyperthyroidism, newly diagnosed and lasting under 2 months. Uncontrolled infection, other autoimmune disease, pregnancy and lactation each barred patients from inclusion. Germline CDR1 is SQVTM and CDR2 is ANQGSEA. The CDR3 runs 12 residues. The ends were cut back, 6 bases at V and 4 bases at J, with 12 bases in the middle. The study's findings and limits: Most clonotypes expanded in thyroid above 0.001 were likewise present in blood. For ophthalmopathy, model prediction preceded onset by a median approximately 6 months.

This receptor was taken from a woman in her late teens or twenties with Graves' hyperthyroidism. This rearrangement joins TRBV29-1 to TRBJ2-5; D might be TRBD2 (6 bases). Sequenced: peripheral blood or thyroid tissue (not recorded which). The CDR3 sequence: CSVGGQAETQYF. CDR3 nucleotides: TGCAGCGTGGGAGGCCAGGCAGAGACCCAGTACTTC.